The clone carrying this T cell receptor beta chain was seen more than once but under ten times. The data were taken from a study of blood T cells in healthy people across ages. Germline CDR1 is SEHNR and CDR2 is FQNEAQ (reference sequence). Trimming at V came to 5 bases and at J to 9 bases, leaving 4 bases not matched to a gene. The CDR3 sequence is 12 residues long. A second PCR of roughly 7 to 11 cycles used a sample-barcoded 5' primer and a J-beta primer mix. One entry per CDR3 protein, called by TCRdb with MiXCR from the 5' RACE reads. The sample shows fewer than 1.5 million distinct CDR3 sequences, roughly 45% of them seen only once.

The sequenced sample was blood. The source of this sequence is a woman aged 18-29 years in good health. The V gene is TRBV7-9, the J gene TRBJ2-1; 7 positions match TRBD1. The CDR3 nucleotides read TGTGCCAGCAGCCGACAGGGATGTGAGCAGTTCTTC. Protein product: CASSRQGCEQFF.